The T cell receptor beta chain described here comes from a study of shared clonotypes between healthy human individuals. Study-wide background: Each donor's CD4 naive and CD4 memory cells filled three plates apiece, CD8 naive two, and CD8 memory one. Study conclusions and caveats: In having few donors, the study represented limited genetic and exposure-history diversity. Generation of non-shared clonotypes was less probable than generation of clonotypes shared by all four donors.

Per the germline V gene, CDR1 is SQVTM and CDR2 is ANQGSEA. V lost 3 bases, J lost 8 bases, and 12 bases stayed unmatched. The CDR3 covers 14 residues. Notes on this clone: Its antigen is currently unknown.

Clones were sequenced by immunoSEQ multiplex PCR, and TCRdb holds only the in-frame ones, with some missing. This table holds around 550,000 clones, 95% to 97% found once. The clonotype comes from a woman in her 30s in good health. The sequenced sample consisted of naive CD4+ T cells sorted from blood. The subset denotes: CD45RA+ positively selected. The chain is built from TRBV29-1 and TRBJ1-2; TRBD1 aligns across 7 bases. This chain's CDR3 is CSVERTGLSLGYTF. The CDR3 bases are TGCAGCGTTGAGAGGACAGGTCTTTCGTTGGGCTACACCTTC.